These T cell receptor beta chains were read from a single sample in a study of blood T cell repertoires in COVID-19. Profiled with immunoSEQ multiplex PCR; TCRdb holds only in-frame clones, not every one. This sample has tens of thousands of clones, with approximately 84% found just once. The sequencing sample was made of peripheral blood. The receptors originated from a human donor in a cohort sampled during active COVID-19. The CDR3 runs from the conserved cysteine through the conserved F or W. D genes are given only for firm matches. Clone size is not always given. Where it is, it says once, few, many or a class for expanded clones.

-	-	TRBV19	TRBJ1-2	TGTGCCAGTAGAGAGACACATCTTAACTATGGCTACACCTTC	CASRETHLNYGYTF
-	-	TRBV3-1/TRBV3-2	TRBJ2-1	TGTGCCAGCAGCCAAGACCTAGCAGGTGAGCAGTTCTTC	CASSQDLAGEQFF
TRBD1	-	TRBV5-1	TRBJ2-2	TGCGCCAGCAGCTGGAGGACAGGGCCCGGGGAGCTGTTTTTT	CASSWRTGPGELFF
-	-	TRBV21-1	TRBJ2-4	TGTGCCAGCAGCAAAGGTGGCAGGGAACAAAACATTCAGTACTTC	CASSKGGREQNIQYF
TRBD1	-	TRBV6-1	TRBJ2-7	TGTGCCAGCAGTGAATTGGGACAGGGTGTAGAGCAGTACTTC	CASSELGQGVEQYF
TRBD2	-	TRBV3-1/TRBV3-2	TRBJ2-3	TGTGCCAGCTGCGGGGCGAGCGGGGGGGGCTACACAGATACGCAGTATTTT	CASCGASGGGYTDTQYF
-	-	TRBV5-1	TRBJ1-5	TGCGCCAGCAGCTTGGGCGGGGGGGACAATCAGCCCCAGCATTTT	CASSLGGGDNQPQHF
-	once	TRBV28	TRBJ2-2	TGTGCCAGCAGCCGTGGGCCCGCAGGGCTGTTGGCCGGGGAGCTGTTTTTT	CASSRGPAGLLAGELFF
-	-	TRBV2	TRBJ2-3	TGTGCAGCTGGGAGGGGACAAGATACGCAGTATTTT	CAAGRGQDTQYF
-	many	TRBV6-5	TRBJ1-1	TGTGCCAGCAGTCCCTTCTTAGGAGGCACTGAAGCTTTCTTT	CASSPFLGGTEAFF
-	-	TRBV11-2	TRBJ2-3	TGTGCCAGCAGCTTAGATTCTTGGGGGGGGGCGAGTTTCGGCACAGATACGCAGTATTTT	CASSLDSWGGASFGTDTQYF
TRBD2	-	TRBV7-3	TRBJ2-1	TGTGCCAGCAGCTTAACCCCTAGCGGGGGCTACAATGAGCAGTTCTTC	CASSLTPSGGYNEQFF
TRBD1	-	TRBV28	TRBJ1-2	TGTGCCAGCAGTCCCGGACAGGACTATGGCTACACCTTC	CASSPGQDYGYTF
TRBD1	-	TRBV6-5	TRBJ2-3	TGTGCCAGCAGAACCGGGACAGGGGAGACAGATACGCAGTATTTT	CASRTGTGETDTQYF
-	-	TRBV29-1	TRBJ2-1	TGCAGCGTTGCTACCAATGAGCAGTTCTTC	CSVATNEQFF
-	-	TRBV2	TRBJ1-5	TGTGCCAGCAGACCTGGTACGGTGAGCAATCAGCCCCAGCATTTT	CASRPGTVSNQPQHF
-	-	TRBV3-1/TRBV3-2	TRBJ1-1	TGTGCCAGCAGCCATTCCTATACAGGTGGGGAAGCTTTCTTT	CASSHSYTGGEAFF
TRBD1	-	TRBV19	TRBJ1-1	TGTGCCAGTAAAGAACAGGGGCCGAACACTGAAGCTTTCTTT	CASKEQGPNTEAFF
TRBD1	once	TRBV12-5	TRBJ1-2	TGTGCTAGTGGTCCCGGACAGGTGCGGTCCTATGGCTACACCTTC	CASGPGQVRSYGYTF
-	-	TRBV19	TRBJ2-7	TGTGCCAGTAGTATTGAAGGTTTCCGAAGGACAGCCTCCTACGAGCAGTACTTC	CASSIEGFRRTASYEQYF
TRBD1	-	TRBV9	TRBJ2-5	TGTGCCAGCAGCCCTTGGACAGGGGGCATTGAGACCCAGTACTTC	CASSPWTGGIETQYF
-	-	TRBV9	TRBJ2-1	TGTGCCAGCAGTGAGACCGGGGACTCCTACAATGAGCAGTTCTTC	CASSETGDSYNEQFF
TRBD1	-	TRBV18	TRBJ1-4	TGTGCCAGCTCAGTTACAGGGGGCGCTAATGAAAAACTGTTTTTT	CASSVTGGANEKLFF
-	-	TRBV11-3	TRBJ2-3	TGTGCCAGCAGCAATACTAGAGATACGCAGTATTTT	CASSNTRDTQYF
TRBD2	-	TRBV3-1/TRBV3-2	TRBJ2-7	TGTGCCAGCAGCCACCTAACACTAGCGGGGGGTGGCGAGCAGTACTTC	CASSHLTLAGGGEQYF
TRBD1	-	TRBV5-6	TRBJ2-1	TGTGCCAGCAGCTATACCGGGACAGGGGTCTACAATGAGCAGTTCTTC	CASSYTGTGVYNEQFF
-	-	TRBV5-4	TRBJ1-3	TGTGCCAGCACTACAGGTGGGGCTACTGGAAACACCATATATTTT	CASTTGGATGNTIYF
-	-	TRBV14	TRBJ2-4	TGTGCCAGCAGCCAAGATTGGGGCTTGAAAAACATTCAGTACTTC	CASSQDWGLKNIQYF
TRBD1	-	TRBV27	TRBJ2-5	TGTGCCAGCAAATGGACAGGGGGCGCCGAGACCCAGTACTTC	CASKWTGGAETQYF
TRBD1	once	TRBV12-3/TRBV12-4	TRBJ2-1	TGTGCCAGCAGTCCAATAGGACAGGGCTCACAGTTCTTC	CASSPIGQGSQFF
-	-	TRBV3-1/TRBV3-2	TRBJ1-5	TGTGCCAGCAGCCAAGCTGAGGTGGGTCAGCCCCAGCATTTT	CASSQAEVGQPQHF
TRBD1	-	TRBV29-1	TRBJ1-1	TGCAGCGTTGAACGACAGGGTAGCAACACTGAAGCTTTCTTT	CSVERQGSNTEAFF
-	-	TRBV6-2/TRBV6-3	TRBJ2-6	TGTGCCAGCAGTCCCCTAGCTGGGGCCAACGTCCTGACTTTC	CASSPLAGANVLTF
-	-	TRBV6-5	TRBJ1-4	TGTGCCAGCAGCCGGACAGCAACTAATGAAAAACTGTTTTTT	CASSRTATNEKLFF
TRBD2	-	TRBV2	TRBJ2-2	TGTGCCAGCACCTCCCTAGCGGGGGGGGCCGGGGAGCTGTTTTTT	CASTSLAGGAGELFF
-	-	TRBV6-7	TRBJ1-2	TGTGCCAGCATTCAAAGGTCCAGGGGTGGTGGCTACACCTTC	CASIQRSRGGGYTF
TRBD1	few	TRBV4-2	TRBJ2-3	TGTGCCAGCAGCCAAGATTGGGGACAGGCAACAGATACGCAGTATTTT	CASSQDWGQATDTQYF
TRBD1	-	TRBV20-1	TRBJ2-7	TGCAGTGCTAGTAGCGGACAGGGGGCTTACGAGCAGTACTTC	CSASSGQGAYEQYF
TRBD1	-	TRBV5-4	TRBJ1-2	TGTGCCAGCAGCTGGCAGGGGGCTGTCTATGGCTACACCTTC	CASSWQGAVYGYTF
TRBD1	-	TRBV19	TRBJ1-5	TGTGCCAGCAGATCTCCGGGACAGGGGTCCTCGGTGCCCCAGCATTTT	CASRSPGQGSSVPQHF
-	-	TRBV7-2	TRBJ1-2	TGTGCCAGCAGTCAACGTGGAGGCCCTGGGAGCTATGGCTACACCTTC	CASSQRGGPGSYGYTF
-	-	TRBV20-1	TRBJ1-2	TGCAGTGCTAGTCACGAGGCTGGCTACACCTTC	CSASHEAGYTF
-	-	TRBV19	TRBJ1-5	TGTGCCAGTAGTGGCCGCAATCAGCCCCAGCATTTT	CASSGRNQPQHF
TRBD2	once	TRBV3-1/TRBV3-2	TRBJ2-1	TGTGCCAGCAGACTTAGCGGGCGATCCCGTCAGGAGCAGTTCTTC	CASRLSGRSRQEQFF
-	-	TRBV3-1/TRBV3-2	TRBJ2-5	TGTGCCAGCAGAAGGGGGGAGACCCAGTACTTC	CASRRGETQYF
TRBD1	-	TRBV5-6	TRBJ2-5	TGTGCCAGCAGCTTGGGGGACAGGGAAGAGACCCAGTACTTC	CASSLGDREETQYF
TRBD1	-	TRBV10-3	TRBJ1-3	TGTGCCACCCGAGGGACAGGAACTGGAAACACCATATATTTT	CATRGTGTGNTIYF
-	-	TRBV3-1/TRBV3-2	TRBJ1-3	TGTGCCAGCAGCCAAGCCCAACAGGGTCGGAGAAACACCATATATTTT	CASSQAQQGRRNTIYF